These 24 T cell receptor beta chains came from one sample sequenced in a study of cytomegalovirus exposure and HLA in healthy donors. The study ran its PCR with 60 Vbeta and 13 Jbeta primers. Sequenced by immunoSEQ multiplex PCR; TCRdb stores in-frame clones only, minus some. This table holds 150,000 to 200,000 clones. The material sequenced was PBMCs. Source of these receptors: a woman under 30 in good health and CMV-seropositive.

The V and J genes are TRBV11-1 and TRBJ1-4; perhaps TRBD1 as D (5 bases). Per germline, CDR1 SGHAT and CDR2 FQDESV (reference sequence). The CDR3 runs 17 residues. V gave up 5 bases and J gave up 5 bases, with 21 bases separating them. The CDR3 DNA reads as TGTGCCAGCAGCCCGAAGTGGACACTGTACGGCAATGAAAAACTGTTTTTT. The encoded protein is CASSPKWTLYGNEKLFF.

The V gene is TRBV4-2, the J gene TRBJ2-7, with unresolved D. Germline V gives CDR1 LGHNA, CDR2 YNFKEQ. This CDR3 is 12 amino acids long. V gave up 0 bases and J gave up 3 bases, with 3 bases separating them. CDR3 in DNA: TGTGCCAGCAGCCAAGATAGCTACGAGCAGTACTTC. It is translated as CASSQDSYEQYF.

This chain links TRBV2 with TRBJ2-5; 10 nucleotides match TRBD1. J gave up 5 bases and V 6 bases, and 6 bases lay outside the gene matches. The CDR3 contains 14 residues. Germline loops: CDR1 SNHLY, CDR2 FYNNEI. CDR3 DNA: TGTGCCAGCAGCATGACAGGGGGCGCGGAGACCCAGTACTTC. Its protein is CASSMTGGAETQYF.

CDR3 DNA: TGCGCCAGCAGCTTGGTTGTACTAGCGGGATACAATGAGCAGTTCTTC. Its translation is CASSLVVLAGYNEQFF. The V and J genes are TRBV5-1 and TRBJ2-1, with 10 bases fitting TRBD2. With 0 bases clipped from V and 4 bases from J, the junction kept 4 bases outside the gene matches. Germline V gene lookup returns CDR1 SGHRS and CDR2 YFSETQ. The CDR3 has 16 residues.

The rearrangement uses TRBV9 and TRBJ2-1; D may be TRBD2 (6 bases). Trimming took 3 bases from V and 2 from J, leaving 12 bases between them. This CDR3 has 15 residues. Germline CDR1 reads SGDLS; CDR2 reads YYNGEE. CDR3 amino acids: CASSDRDSTYNEQFF. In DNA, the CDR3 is TGTGCCAGCAGCGACCGGGACTCCACCTACAATGAGCAGTTCTTC.

CDR3 region: CASSLSRVGGYTF. As DNA, the CDR3 is TGCGCCAGCAGCTTGAGCAGGGTGGGCGGCTACACCTTC. The chain is built from TRBV5-1 and TRBJ1-2; D is perhaps TRBD1 (5 bases). This CDR3 spans 13 amino acids. V lost 1 base, J lost 8 bases, and 12 bases lay in between. The germline CDR1 and CDR2 sequences are SGHRS and YFSETQ.

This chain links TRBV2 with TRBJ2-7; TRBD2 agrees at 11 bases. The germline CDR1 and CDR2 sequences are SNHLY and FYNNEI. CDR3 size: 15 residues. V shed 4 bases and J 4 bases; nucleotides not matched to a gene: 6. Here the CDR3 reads CASSATSGSRYEQYF. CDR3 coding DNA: TGTGCCAGCAGTGCAACTAGCGGGAGTAGGTACGAGCAGTACTTC.

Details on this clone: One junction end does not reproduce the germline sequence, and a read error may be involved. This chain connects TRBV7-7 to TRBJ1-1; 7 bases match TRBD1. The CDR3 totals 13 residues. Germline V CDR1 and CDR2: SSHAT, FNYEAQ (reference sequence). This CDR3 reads CASSLETGSEAFF. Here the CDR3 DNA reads TGTGCTAGCAGCTTAGAGACAGGGTCTGAAGCTTTCTTT.

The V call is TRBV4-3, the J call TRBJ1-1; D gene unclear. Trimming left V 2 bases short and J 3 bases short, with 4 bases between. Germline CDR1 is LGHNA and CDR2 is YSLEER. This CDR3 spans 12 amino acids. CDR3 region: CASSQRDTEAFF. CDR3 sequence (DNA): TGCGCCAGCAGCCAACGGGACACTGAAGCTTTCTTT.

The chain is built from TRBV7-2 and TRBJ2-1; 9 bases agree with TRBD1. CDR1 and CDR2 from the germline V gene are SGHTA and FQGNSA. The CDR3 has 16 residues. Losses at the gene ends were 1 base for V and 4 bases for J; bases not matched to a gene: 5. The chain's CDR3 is CASSLGQGGAYNEQFF. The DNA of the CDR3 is TGTGCCAGCAGCTTAGGACAGGGGGGGGCGTACAATGAGCAGTTCTTC.

This chain's CDR3 is CASSLGQVVETQYF. The CDR3 region has the DNA TGTGCCAGCAGCTTGGGTCAGGTAGTGGAGACCCAGTACTTC. J is TRBJ2-5 and V is TRBV5-5; D ambiguous. Germline values: CDR1 SGHKS, CDR2 YYEKEE (reference sequence). V was trimmed by 0 bases and J by 5 bases, leaving 11 bases between them. The CDR3 loop spans 14 amino acids.

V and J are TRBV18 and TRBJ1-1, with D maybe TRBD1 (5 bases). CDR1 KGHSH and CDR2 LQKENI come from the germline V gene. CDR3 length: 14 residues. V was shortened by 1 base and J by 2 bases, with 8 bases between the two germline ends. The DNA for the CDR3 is TGTGCCAGCTCACCACAATGGACAAACACTGAAGCTTTCTTT. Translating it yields CASSPQWTNTEAFF.

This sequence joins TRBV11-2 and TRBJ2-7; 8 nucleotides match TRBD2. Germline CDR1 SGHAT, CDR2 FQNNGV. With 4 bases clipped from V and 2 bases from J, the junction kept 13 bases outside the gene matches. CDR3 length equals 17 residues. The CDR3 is CASSSSAALAEPYEQYF. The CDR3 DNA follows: TGTGCCAGCAGCTCTTCGGCGGCACTAGCGGAGCCCTACGAGCAGTACTTC.

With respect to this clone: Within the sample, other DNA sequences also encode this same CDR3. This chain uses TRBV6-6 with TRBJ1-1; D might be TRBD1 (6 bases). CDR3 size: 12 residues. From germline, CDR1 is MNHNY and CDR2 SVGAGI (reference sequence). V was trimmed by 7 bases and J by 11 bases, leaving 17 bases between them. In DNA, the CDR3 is TGTGCCAGCAAGTCTTCAGGGGTGCGGGCTTTCTTT. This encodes CASKSSGVRAFF.

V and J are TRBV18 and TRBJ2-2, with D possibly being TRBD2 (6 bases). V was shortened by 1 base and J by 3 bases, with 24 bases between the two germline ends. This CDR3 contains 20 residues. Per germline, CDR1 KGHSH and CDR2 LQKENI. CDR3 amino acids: CASSPRRSGETIIHTGELFF. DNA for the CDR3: TGTGCCAGCTCACCACGCCGGTCGGGGGAGACAATTATACACACCGGGGAGCTGTTTTTT.

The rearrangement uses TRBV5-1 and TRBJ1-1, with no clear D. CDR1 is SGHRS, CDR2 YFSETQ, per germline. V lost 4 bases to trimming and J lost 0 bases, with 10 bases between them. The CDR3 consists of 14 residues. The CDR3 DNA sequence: TGCGCCAGCAGCCCCGACACCGTGAACACTGAAGCTTTCTTT. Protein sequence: CASSPDTVNTEAFF. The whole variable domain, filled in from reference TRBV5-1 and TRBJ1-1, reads KAGVTQTPRYLIKTRGQQVTLSCSPISGHRSVSWYQQTPGQGLQFLFEYFSETQRNKGNFPGRFSGRQFSNSRSEMNVSTLELGDSALYLCASSPDTVNTEAFFGQGTRLTVV.

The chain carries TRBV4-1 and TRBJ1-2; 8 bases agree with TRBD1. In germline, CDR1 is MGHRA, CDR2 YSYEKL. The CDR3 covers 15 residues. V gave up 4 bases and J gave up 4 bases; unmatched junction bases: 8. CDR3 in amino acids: CASSRLTGEVYGYTF. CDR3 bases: TGCGCCAGCAGCCGATTGACAGGGGAGGTCTATGGCTACACCTTC.

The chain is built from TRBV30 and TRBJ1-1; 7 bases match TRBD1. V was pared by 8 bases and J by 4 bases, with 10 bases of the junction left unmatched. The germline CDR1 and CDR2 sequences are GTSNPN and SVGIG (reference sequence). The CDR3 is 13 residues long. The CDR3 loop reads CARTEGAGTEAFF. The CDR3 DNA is TGTGCCCGGACGGAGGGGGCTGGCACTGAAGCTTTCTTT.

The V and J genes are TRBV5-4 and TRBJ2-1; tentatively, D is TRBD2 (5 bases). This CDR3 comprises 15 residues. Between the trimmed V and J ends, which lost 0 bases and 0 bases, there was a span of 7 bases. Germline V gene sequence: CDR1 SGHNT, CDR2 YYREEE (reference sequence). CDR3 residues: CASSLAGSSYNEQFF. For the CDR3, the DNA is TGTGCCAGCAGCTTGGCGGGGAGCTCCTACAATGAGCAGTTCTTC. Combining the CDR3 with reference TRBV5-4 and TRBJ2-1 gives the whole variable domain ETGVTQSPTHLIKTRGQQVTLRCSSQSGHNTVSWYQQALGQGPQFIFQYYREEENGRGNFPPRFSGLQFPNYSSELNVNALELDDSALYLCASSLAGSSYNEQFFGPGTRLTVL.

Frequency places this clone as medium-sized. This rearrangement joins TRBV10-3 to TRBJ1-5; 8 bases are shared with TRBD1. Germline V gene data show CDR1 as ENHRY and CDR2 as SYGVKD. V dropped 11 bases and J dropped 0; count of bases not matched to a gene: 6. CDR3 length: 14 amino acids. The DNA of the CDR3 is TGTGCCGCCTCGACAGGGGATAGCAATCAGCCCCAGCATTTT. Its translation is CAASTGDSNQPQHF.

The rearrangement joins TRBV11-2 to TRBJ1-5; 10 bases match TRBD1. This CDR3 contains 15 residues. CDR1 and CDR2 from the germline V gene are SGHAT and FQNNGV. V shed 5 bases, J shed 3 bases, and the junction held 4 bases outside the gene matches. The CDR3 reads CASSPDRGPNQPQHF. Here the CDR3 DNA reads TGTGCCAGCAGCCCCGACAGGGGGCCCAATCAGCCCCAGCATTTT.

The CDR3 nucleotides are TGTGCCAGCAGAGGGGACAGCCCAAATTCACCCCTCCACTTT. Protein product: CASRGDSPNSPLHF. J is TRBJ1-6 and V is TRBV25-1, with 7 bases that match TRBD1. The CDR3 totals 14 residues. Trimming at V came to 6 bases and at J to 7 bases, leaving 6 bases not matched to a gene. Germline V CDR1 and CDR2: MGHDK, SYGVNS.

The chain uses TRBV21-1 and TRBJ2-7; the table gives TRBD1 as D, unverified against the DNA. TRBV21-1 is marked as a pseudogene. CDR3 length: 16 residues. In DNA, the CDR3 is TGTGCCAGCATCAGGACAGGGGGCCCGAGTGGATACGAGCAGTACTTC. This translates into CASIRTGGPSGYEQYF.

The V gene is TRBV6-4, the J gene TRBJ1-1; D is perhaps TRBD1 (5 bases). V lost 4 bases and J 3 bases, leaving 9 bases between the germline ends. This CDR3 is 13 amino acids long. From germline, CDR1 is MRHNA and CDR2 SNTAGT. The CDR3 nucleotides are TGTGCCAGCAGTGTCCAACAGGACACTGAAGCTTTCTTT. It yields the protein CASSVQQDTEAFF.